The T cell receptor beta chain described here comes from a study of shared clonotypes between healthy human individuals. V gave up 4 bases and J gave up 6 bases; unmatched junction bases: 6. The CDR3 is 14 amino acids. Germline CDR1 is MDHEN and CDR2 is SYDVKM. Genomic DNA (from each subset) was split evenly across several immunoSEQ plates. PBMC DNA, left unsorted, was sequenced on ten immunoSEQ deep assay plates. TCRdb keeps only in-frame clones here, not all; method: immunoSEQ multiplex PCR. Among 450,000 or so clones listed, more than 70% were seen once. The specimen was PBMCs. This sequence originates from a woman between 40 and 50 years old in good health. Some clones in this sample may be carry-over from other donors' samples. The chain uses TRBV28 and TRBJ2-4, with TRBD2 matching 7 bases. This chain's CDR3 is CASSSGLLTNIQYF. In nucleotides, the CDR3 is TGTGCCAGCAGTTCGGGACTACTAACAAACATTCAGTACTTC.